This TCR beta chain was documented in a study of T cell repertoires in cytomegalovirus infection. Whole-study context: Matching HLA type and CMV infection were both indicated by public TCR beta signatures.

Germline CDR1 is ENHRY and CDR2 is SYGVKD. This CDR3 spans 16 amino acids. The junction had 6 bases not matched to a gene; V was cut back by 2 bases and J by 1 base. This clonotype occurred a few times. Its antigen is currently unknown. TCRdb redid the calling of the reads with MiXCR, one entry per CDR3 protein. The repertoire holds about 700,000 distinct CDR3 sequences, with around 32% as singletons. Notes on the study in general: CMV-specific TCR beta clonotypes restricted by HLA-C dominated the ex vivo response.

The sample in question was cultured PBMCs, obtained from culture after CMV antigen stimulation. V usage is TRBV10-3 and J usage is TRBJ2-5; 8 bases line up with TRBD2. The sequence was collected from a human donor in good health (CMV status not recorded). Some clones in this sample may be carry-over from other donors' samples. The CDR3 DNA is TGTGCCATCAGTGAGGGTCGGGGGGGACTCCAAGAGACCCAGTACTTC. Translation gives CAISEGRGGLQETQYF.